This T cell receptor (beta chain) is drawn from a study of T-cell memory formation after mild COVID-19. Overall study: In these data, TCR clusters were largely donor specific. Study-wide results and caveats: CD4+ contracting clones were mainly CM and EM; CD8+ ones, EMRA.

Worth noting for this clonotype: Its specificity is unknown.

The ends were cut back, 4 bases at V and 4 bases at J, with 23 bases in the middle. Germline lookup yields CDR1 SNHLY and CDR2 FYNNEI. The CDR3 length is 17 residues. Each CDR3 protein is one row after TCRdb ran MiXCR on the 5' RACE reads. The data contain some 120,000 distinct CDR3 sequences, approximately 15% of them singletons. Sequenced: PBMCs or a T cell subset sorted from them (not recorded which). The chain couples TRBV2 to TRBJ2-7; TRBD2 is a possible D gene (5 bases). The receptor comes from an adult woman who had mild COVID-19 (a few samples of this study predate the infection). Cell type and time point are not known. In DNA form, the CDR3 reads TGTGCCAGCAGTGTAGGAGCGCTAGCTGTTACCTTGTACGAGCAGTACTTC. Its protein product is CASSVGALAVTLYEQYF.